A selection of T cell receptor beta chains follows, all from one sample in a study of Ad26.COV2.S vaccination and SARS-CoV-2 variants. The method was immunoSEQ multiplex PCR; TCRdb's version includes in-frame clones alone and lacks a portion of them. The table includes about 680,000 clones, around 89% detected once. The source was peripheral blood, collected in a trial of Ad26.COV2.S vaccine versus placebo. The source is a person between 18 and 60 years old who received the Ad26.COV2.S COVID-19 vaccine or a placebo. CDR3s include the opening cysteine and the closing phenylalanine or tryptophan. A D gene is named only where the DNA matches it firmly. Part of the rows lack a size; the others show once, few, many or a class for expanded clones.

clone_size d_call j_call v_call cdr3_aa cdr3_nt
- - TRBJ1-6 TRBV5-6 CASSFPTVSPLHF TGTGCCAGCAGCTTTCCTACAGTGTCACCCCTCCACTTT
- - TRBJ1-6 TRBV29-1 CSARTDYNSPLHF TGCAGCGCCCGGACGGATTATAATTCACCCCTCCACTTT
- - TRBJ1-5 TRBV7-2 CASSLGGDTYQPQHF TGTGCCAGCAGCTTAGGTGGGGACACCTATCAGCCCCAGCATTTT
- - TRBJ2-7 TRBV7-2 CASSLEGVAGAYF TGTGCCAGCAGCTTAGAAGGAGTGGCCGGTGCGTACTTC
- - TRBJ2-5 TRBV6-5 CASNGRRETQYF TGTGCCAGCAATGGGCGCCGGGAGACCCAGTACTTC
- - TRBJ2-1 TRBV7-3 CASSPGVADEQFF TGTGCCAGCAGCCCAGGGGTAGCTGATGAGCAGTTCTTC
- - TRBJ1-1 TRBV18 CASSPLRLNGNTEAFF TGTGCCAGCTCACCACTACGTCTGAACGGGAACACTGAAGCTTTCTTT
- - TRBJ1-3 TRBV12-5 CASGLHSSGNTIYF TGTGCTAGTGGTTTGCACAGCTCTGGAAACACCATATATTTT
- - TRBJ1-2 TRBV10-3 CAISESGREPGSFTF TGTGCCATCAGTGAGTCAGGAAGGGAACCAGGCAGTTTCACCTTC
once TRBD2 TRBJ2-1 TRBV6-6 CASSPRGLAGLSYNEQFF TGTGCCAGCAGTCCCCGTGGGCTAGCGGGACTCTCCTACAATGAGCAGTTCTTC
- - TRBJ2-3 TRBV7-9 CASSFEDTQYF TGTGCCAGCAGCTTTGAAGATACGCAGTATTTT
once - TRBJ2-5 TRBV5-5 CASSFHNGGRGGETQYF TGTGCCAGCAGCTTCCACAACGGCGGCAGGGGGGGAGAGACCCAGTACTTC
few TRBD1 TRBJ1-1 TRBV5-1 CASSLARGQEAFF TGCGCCAGCAGCTTGGCCAGGGGGCAGGAAGCTTTCTTT
- - TRBJ1-2 TRBV30 CAWRGTALGYGYTF TGTGCCTGGAGAGGAACAGCTCTGGGGTATGGCTACACCTTC
- - TRBJ2-2 TRBV9 CASSGVGNHGELFF TGTGCCAGCAGCGGAGTGGGAAATCACGGGGAGCTGTTTTTT
- - TRBJ1-2 TRBV7-2 CASSSTGTFYGYTF TGTGCCAGCAGTTCGACCGGGACATTCTATGGCTACACCTTC
- TRBD1 TRBJ1-4 TRBV9 CASSVDRGGGEKLFF TGTGCCAGCAGCGTCGACAGGGGGGGAGGTGAAAAACTGTTTTTT
- - TRBJ2-3 TRBV12-3/TRBV12-4 CASSFSPDTQYF TGTGCCAGCAGTTTCTCCCCAGATACGCAGTATTTT
- TRBD1 TRBJ1-2 TRBV3-1/TRBV3-2 CASSQGQGADGYTF TGTGCCAGCAGCCAAGGGCAGGGGGCGGATGGCTACACCTTC
- - TRBJ2-7 TRBV7-9 CASSLGDGSSYEQYF TGTGCCAGCAGCCTGGGAGACGGGAGCTCCTACGAGCAGTACTTC
once - TRBJ2-1 TRBV7-2 CASSSTATYNEQFF TGTGCCAGCAGCTCGACAGCCACCTACAATGAGCAGTTCTTC
- - TRBJ1-2 TRBV6-6 CASRLDYGYTF TGTGCCAGCAGGTTGGACTATGGCTACACCTTC
- - TRBJ1-1 TRBV7-9 CASSSRRTAMNTEAFF TGTGCCAGCAGCTCAAGACGGACAGCCATGAACACTGAAGCTTTCTTT
- TRBD1 TRBJ1-5 TRBV2 CASSERDSRGQPQHF TGTGCCAGCAGTGAAAGGGACAGTCGAGGTCAGCCCCAGCATTTT
- TRBD1 TRBJ2-5 TRBV29-1 CSDARQGGTQYF TGCAGCGACGCCCGACAGGGGGGGACCCAGTACTTC
- - TRBJ2-5 TRBV10-3 CAINLARQETQYF TGTGCCATCAATCTAGCGCGCCAAGAGACCCAGTACTTC
- - TRBJ2-3 TRBV21-1 CARGDREKSTDTQYF TGTGCCAGGGGAGATCGGGAAAAGAGCACAGATACGCAGTATTTT
- - TRBJ2-7 TRBV18 CASSPDRVLSYEQYF TGTGCCAGCTCACCAGACCGGGTCCTCTCCTACGAGCAGTACTTC
- - TRBJ2-5 TRBV30 CAWASSGETQYF TGTGCCTGGGCTTCGAGTGGAGAGACCCAGTACTTC
- - TRBJ1-4 TRBV4-1 CASSQEDPLNEKLFF TGCGCCAGCAGCCAAGAGGACCCCCTAAATGAAAAACTGTTTTTT
- - TRBJ2-7 TRBV6-2/TRBV6-3 CASSRQFYEQYF TGTGCCAGCAGTCGGCAATTCTACGAGCAGTACTTC
- - TRBJ2-3 TRBV14 CASSQDRVGDTQYF TGTGCCAGCAGCCAAGACAGGGTTGGAGATACGCAGTATTTT
- TRBD2 TRBJ2-4 TRBV6-6 CASSPRGTSWDIQYF TGTGCCAGCAGTCCCCGGGGGACTAGTTGGGACATTCAGTACTTC
- - TRBJ1-5 TRBV2 CASSGTNRNQPQHF TGTGCCAGCAGTGGGACAAATCGCAATCAGCCCCAGCATTTT
- - TRBJ2-7 TRBV3-1/TRBV3-2 CASSQGGYSTEQYF TGTGCCAGCAGCCAAGGGGGCTACTCCACGGAGCAGTACTTC
- - TRBJ2-7 TRBV11-2 CASSSEGSYEQYF TGTGCCAGCAGCTCGGAAGGGAGCTACGAGCAGTACTTC
- TRBD2 TRBJ2-7 TRBV7-8 CASSLERPLAGSEYF TGTGCCAGCAGCTTAGAGAGGCCACTAGCGGGAAGTGAGTACTTC
- - TRBJ2-1 TRBV24-1 CATSAPPARNEQFF TGTGCCACCAGTGCCCCCCCGGCCCGCAATGAGCAGTTCTTC
few - TRBJ2-7 TRBV7-9 CASSLQGGSYDEQYF TGTGCCAGCAGCCTCCAGGGGGGCTCGTACGACGAGCAGTACTTC
- TRBD2 TRBJ2-2 TRBV3-1/TRBV3-2 CASSQDRLAGVVGELFF TGTGCCAGCAGCCAAGATCGACTAGCGGGAGTGGTCGGGGAGCTGTTTTTT
- - TRBJ2-5 TRBV11-2 CASSLARGDQETQYF TGTGCCAGCAGCTTAGCTCGGGGCGACCAAGAGACCCAGTACTTC
- - TRBJ1-5 TRBV3-1/TRBV3-2 CASSQDSGDGQPQHF TGTGCCAGCAGCCAAGATTCGGGGGACGGTCAGCCCCAGCATTTT
- - TRBJ2-7 TRBV21-1 CASSKEGVLAGVSYEQYF TGTGCCAGCAGCAAAGAGGGGGTACTAGCGGGCGTGTCCTACGAGCAGTACTTC
- - TRBJ2-5 TRBV5-4 CASSSPGLRGETQYF TGTGCCAGCAGCTCCCCAGGGTTACGGGGAGAGACCCAGTACTTC
- TRBD2 TRBJ2-7 TRBV27 CASSLASGPPYEQYF TGTGCCAGCAGCCTTGCTAGCGGGCCCCCCTACGAGCAGTACTTC
- - TRBJ1-1 TRBV19 CASSTPTAEAFF TGTGCCAGTAGTACCCCGACGGCTGAAGCTTTCTTT
- TRBD1 TRBJ2-3 TRBV29-1 CSVEYPWDRVPDTQYF TGCAGCGTTGAATATCCCTGGGACAGGGTGCCAGATACGCAGTATTTT
- - TRBJ2-3 TRBV10-3 CAISESANTDTQYF TGTGCCATCAGTGAGTCAGCTAACACAGATACGCAGTATTTT
- - TRBJ2-5 TRBV10-1 CASSDGGSQETQYF TGCGCCAGCAGTGACGGCGGCAGCCAAGAGACCCAGTACTTC
- - TRBJ1-1 TRBV25-1 CASREDTEAFF TGTGCCAGCAGGGAGGACACTGAAGCTTTCTTT
- TRBD2 TRBJ2-4 TRBV4-2 CASSQSGLVPGNIQYF TGTGCCAGCAGCCAATCAGGACTAGTGCCAGGGAACATTCAGTACTTC
- TRBD1 TRBJ1-1 TRBV29-1 CSYSNPRGQGTEAFF TGCAGCTACAGCAACCCCAGGGGGCAGGGGACTGAAGCTTTCTTT
- TRBD1 TRBJ1-4 TRBV5-8 CASSSGQGAQANEKLFF TGTGCCAGCAGCTCGGGACAGGGGGCGCAGGCTAATGAAAAACTGTTTTTT
- TRBD2 TRBJ2-5 TRBV14 CASSQEAELAGGPRETQYF TGTGCCAGCAGCCAAGAAGCGGAACTAGCGGGAGGGCCGCGGGAGACCCAGTACTTC
- TRBD1 TRBJ2-2 TRBV7-9 CASSSTKGAGNTGELFF TGTGCCAGCAGCTCCACCAAGGGGGCTGGGAACACCGGGGAGCTGTTTTTT
- - TRBJ1-1 TRBV7-2 CASSQNWWAFF TGTGCCAGCAGCCAGAACTGGTGGGCTTTCTTT
once TRBD2 TRBJ2-7 TRBV7-2 CASSSRTSGGSYEQYF TGTGCCAGCAGCTCCCGGACTAGCGGGGGATCCTACGAGCAGTACTTC